This entry concerns a single T cell receptor (beta chain). This sample was taken from a study of blood T cell repertoires in COVID-19. CDR3 size: 11 residues. Trimming cost V 5 bases and J 11 bases; bases outside gene matches: 4. CDR1 is SGHNT, CDR2 YYREEE, per germline (reference sequence). The assay was immunoSEQ multiplex PCR, and TCRdb's table has in-frame clones only and misses some. The table has a few hundred thousand clones, just under 90% seen once. This chain uses TRBV5-4 with TRBJ2-3; TRBD2 aligns across 8 bases. The sample consisted of PBMCs or T cells enriched from blood (not recorded which). The receptor was isolated from a woman between 50 and 59 years old who had recovered from COVID-19. CDR3 in amino acids: CASRERGRQYF. The CDR3 region has the DNA TGTGCCAGCAGAGAGCGGGGGCGGCAGTATTTT.